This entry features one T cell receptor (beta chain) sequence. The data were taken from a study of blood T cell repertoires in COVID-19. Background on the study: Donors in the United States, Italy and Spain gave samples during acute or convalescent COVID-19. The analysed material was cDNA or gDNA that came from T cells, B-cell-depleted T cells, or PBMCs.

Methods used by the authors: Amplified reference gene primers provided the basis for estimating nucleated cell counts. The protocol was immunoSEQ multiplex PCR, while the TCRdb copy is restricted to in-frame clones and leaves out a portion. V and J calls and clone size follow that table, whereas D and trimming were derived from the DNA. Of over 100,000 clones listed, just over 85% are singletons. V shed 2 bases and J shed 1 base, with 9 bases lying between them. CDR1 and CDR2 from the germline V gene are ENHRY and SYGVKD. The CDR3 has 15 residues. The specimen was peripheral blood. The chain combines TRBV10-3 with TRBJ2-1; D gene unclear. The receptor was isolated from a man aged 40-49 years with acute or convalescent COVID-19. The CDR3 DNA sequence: TGTGCCATCAGTGAGGACAATGCGTCCTACAATGAGCAGTTCTTC. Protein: CAISEDNASYNEQFF.